The rows below give T cell receptor beta chains drawn from one sample of a study of T-cell reconstitution after alpha-beta-depleted transplantation in children. TCRdb passed the PCR reads through MiXCR, listing each CDR3 protein once. Among over 150,000 distinct CDR3 sequences listed, approximately 6.9% were seen once. Here the sequenced sample was PBMCs, taken before TCRalphabeta/CD19-depleted stem cell transplant. The receptor source for this set is a boy aged 2-9 years with acute lymphoblastic leukemia, due to receive a stem cell transplant. CDR3s include the opening cysteine and the closing phenylalanine or tryptophan. D genes are given only for firm matches. Rows give clone size only sometimes, using once, few, many, or a class for an expanded clone.

DNA: TGCGCCAGCAGCTCACAGGGCGGGATTGGCACAGATACGCAGTATTTT; CDR3: CASSSQGGIGTDTQYF; J: TRBJ2-3; D: NA; V: TRBV4-3; size: many
DNA: TGTGCCAGCAGCTTAAGGAGTAGGACAGGGGGCGGGGGGAAAGAGACCCAGTACTTC; CDR3: CASSLRSRTGGGGKETQYF; J: TRBJ2-5; D: TRBD1; V: TRBV7-8; size: many
DNA: TGTGCCAGCAGCGCGATGGGCAATCAGCCCCAGCATTTT; CDR3: CASSAMGNQPQHF; J: TRBJ1-5; D: NA; V: TRBV9; size: many
DNA: TGTGCCAGCAAAACAGGGGGATCCTACAATGAGCAGTTCTTC; CDR3: CASKTGGSYNEQFF; J: TRBJ2-1; D: TRBD1; V: TRBV28; size: many
DNA: TGCAGCGTTGTAACCCACGCCCTGTGGGGGGATCCCGTCACAGATACGCAGTATTTT; CDR3: CSVVTHALWGDPVTDTQYF; J: TRBJ2-3; D: NA; V: TRBV29-1; size: many
DNA: TGTGCCAGCAGCCAAAGTACAGGGGCCGAGCAGTACTTC; CDR3: CASSQSTGAEQYF; J: TRBJ2-7; D: TRBD1; V: TRBV7-6; size: few
DNA: TGTGCCAGCAGCTTAGGGTCCTCGGGGAACACGCAGTATTTT; CDR3: CASSLGSSGNTQYF; J: TRBJ2-3; D: NA; V: TRBV7-3; size: NA
DNA: TGTGCCAGCAGTGAACCAGAGACATATCTCTACAATGAGCAGTTCTTC; CDR3: CASSEPETYLYNEQFF; J: TRBJ2-1; D: NA; V: TRBV2; size: many
DNA: TGTGCCAGCACCACCTTCGAGGGGGCGAACACCGGGGAGCTGTTTTTT; CDR3: CASTTFEGANTGELFF; J: TRBJ2-2; D: NA; V: TRBV7-2; size: many
DNA: TGTGCCAGCGGGGACCAGACTTACAATGAGCAGTTCTTC; CDR3: CASGDQTYNEQFF; J: TRBJ2-1; D: NA; V: TRBV27; size: few
DNA: TGCAGTGCTAGAGATCCCCTCGGGGGCTACACCTTC; CDR3: CSARDPLGGYTF; J: TRBJ1-2; D: NA; V: TRBV20-1; size: few
DNA: TGTGCCACCCGTGGGACTACTGGACCGGGAGCTTTCTTT; CDR3: CATRGTTGPGAFF; J: TRBJ1-1; D: NA; V: TRBV7-2; size: few
DNA: TGTGCCAGCAGCTTAGGTCGGCAGGGGAAGGACGAGCAGTACTTC; CDR3: CASSLGRQGKDEQYF; J: TRBJ2-7; D: NA; V: TRBV7-2; size: NA
DNA: TGCAGTGCTAGCAGGACTAGCGGGGATAAAGAGACCCAGTACTTC; CDR3: CSASRTSGDKETQYF; J: TRBJ2-5; D: TRBD2; V: TRBV20-1; size: many
DNA: TGCAGCTGGCGGGGGCCCATTGTTGAGGAGACCCAGTACTTC; CDR3: CSWRGPIVEETQYF; J: TRBJ2-5; D: NA; V: TRBV20-1; size: many
DNA: TGTGCCAGCTCTCGAAGCAGGAATGAAAAACTGTTTTTT; CDR3: CASSRSRNEKLFF; J: TRBJ1-4; D: NA; V: TRBV12-3/TRBV12-4; size: many
DNA: TGTGCCAGCAGCCTGCAGGGACCCGAGACCCAGTACTTC; CDR3: CASSLQGPETQYF; J: TRBJ2-5; D: NA; V: TRBV7-9; size: many
DNA: TGTGCCAGCAGTGATGATAGGGGCGACTACGAGCAGTACTTC; CDR3: CASSDDRGDYEQYF; J: TRBJ2-7; D: NA; V: TRBV25-1; size: NA
DNA: TGCAGTGCAACTCGCGTCCTTGGCTACACCTTC; CDR3: CSATRVLGYTF; J: TRBJ1-2; D: NA; V: TRBV20-1; size: few
DNA: TGTGCCAGCAGCTTAGGCGCCCGTCCTGAAGCTTTCTTT; CDR3: CASSLGARPEAFF; J: TRBJ1-1; D: NA; V: TRBV7-2; size: few
DNA: TGTGCGACAACCCGGGGGGGCGGGGGCACAGATACGCAGTATTTT; CDR3: CATTRGGGGTDTQYF; J: TRBJ2-3; D: TRBD2; V: TRBV7-2; size: NA
DNA: TGCGCCAGCAGAGATTGGGAGGGCGCGAACACCGGGGAGCTGTTTTTT; CDR3: CASRDWEGANTGELFF; J: TRBJ2-2; D: TRBD2; V: TRBV10-2; size: many
DNA: TGTGCCAGCAGCGTAGGGCAGGGGAAACTAGCCAAAAACATTCAGTACTTC; CDR3: CASSVGQGKLAKNIQYF; J: TRBJ2-4; D: NA; V: TRBV9; size: many
DNA: TGTGCCAGCCGGGACGGCTATAATTCACCCCTCCACTTT; CDR3: CASRDGYNSPLHF; J: TRBJ1-6; D: NA; V: TRBV3-1; size: few
DNA: TGTGCCAGCAGCCCCCGCATGGAGGAGCAGTACTTC; CDR3: CASSPRMEEQYF; J: TRBJ2-7; D: NA; V: TRBV7-9; size: many
DNA: TGTGCCAGCAGTCCCCCCCCAACAGGGATGTACTACAATGAGCAGTTCTTC; CDR3: CASSPPPTGMYYNEQFF; J: TRBJ2-1; D: NA; V: TRBV28; size: many
DNA: TGTGCCAGCAGCCCACACAGTGGCTGGGGGCAGTACTTC; CDR3: CASSPHSGWGQYF; J: TRBJ2-7; D: NA; V: TRBV11-2; size: many
DNA: TGTGCCAGCTCACCACCGTCCCGGGGGGCAGGGAACACTGAAGCTTTCTTT; CDR3: CASSPPSRGAGNTEAFF; J: TRBJ1-1; D: NA; V: TRBV18; size: many
DNA: TGTGCCAGCAGTTCCTATCAAGGACAGTTCAATGAGCAGTTCTTC; CDR3: CASSSYQGQFNEQFF; J: TRBJ2-1; D: NA; V: TRBV27; size: many
DNA: TGTGCCAGCAGTGAAGAGACAGAGACCCAGTACTTC; CDR3: CASSEETETQYF; J: TRBJ2-5; D: NA; V: TRBV2; size: many
DNA: TGTGCCAGCAGCTGGTTCGGGGTGGCAGGGAACACTGAAGCTTTCTTT; CDR3: CASSWFGVAGNTEAFF; J: TRBJ1-1; D: NA; V: TRBV11-2; size: many
DNA: TGCGCCAGTGGACTAGGGGACAATGAGCAGTTCTTC; CDR3: CASGLGDNEQFF; J: TRBJ2-1; D: TRBD2; V: TRBV4-1; size: many
DNA: TGTGCCAGCAGTTCACAGTCTGGCTATGGCTACACCTTC; CDR3: CASSSQSGYGYTF; J: TRBJ1-2; D: NA; V: TRBV12-3/TRBV12-4; size: few
DNA: TGCGCCAGCAGCGGAGGAGACACTTACAATGAGCAGTTCTTC; CDR3: CASSGGDTYNEQFF; J: TRBJ2-1; D: NA; V: TRBV5-1; size: many
DNA: TGTGCCAGTATGGAGCGGGGAGGCTTGGTTAATGAGCAGTTCTTC; CDR3: CASMERGGLVNEQFF; J: TRBJ2-1; D: TRBD2; V: TRBV19; size: many
DNA: TGTGCCAGCAGCTTTGGGCGGACGAACACCGGGGAGCTGTTTTTT; CDR3: CASSFGRTNTGELFF; J: TRBJ2-2; D: NA; V: TRBV7-2; size: few